In this sample, the clone carrying this T cell receptor beta chain turned up once. There were no recent acute infections or vaccinations among the donors, who were healthy HIV-negative adults. This sample was taken from a study of shared clonotypes between healthy human individuals. Sequencing used immunoSEQ multiplex PCR; TCRdb keeps in-frame clones, though not all of them. The profile shows about 2.4 million clones, approximately 94% of them singletons. The junction had 7 bases not matched to a gene; V was cut back by 8 bases and J by 7 bases. CDR1 and CDR2 (germline): SQVTM, ANQGSEA. This CDR3 is built from 12 residues.

The specimen sequenced was naive CD4+ T cells from PBMCs. Subset in this sample: CD45RA+ positively selected. The chain uses TRBV29-1 and TRBJ1-5, with 8 bases identical to TRBD1. The sequence derives from a man aged 18 to 30 in good health. Some clones in this sample may be carry-over from other donors' samples. The CDR3 loop reads CSIGQGSQPQHF. CDR3 nucleotides: TGCAGCATCGGACAGGGAAGCCAGCCCCAGCATTTT.